This T cell receptor (beta chain) was identified in a study of T-cell reconstitution after alpha-beta-depleted transplantation in children. As it was prepared, the TCRbeta library received unique molecular identifiers. TCRdb passed the PCR reads through MiXCR, listing each CDR3 protein once. This sample has 640,000 or so distinct CDR3 sequences; roughly 17% occur once, and the top ten carry about 1.1%. The origin of this receptor is a human donor who donated a stem cell graft to a child with acute myeloid leukemia. This specimen was PBMCs from the stem cell graft donor, taken from the stem cell graft.

The CDR3 spells CASSSLGEGQFYEQYF. The DNA for the CDR3 is TGTGCCAGCAGCTCCCTAGGGGAGGGACAGTTCTACGAGCAGTACTTC. V usage is TRBV7-6 and J usage is TRBJ2-7; D possibly uses TRBD1 or TRBD2 (7 bases each). The V end lost 4 bases, the J end lost 3 bases, and 19 bases lay between the germline ends. Germline V lookup: CDR1 SGHVS, CDR2 FNYEAQ. The CDR3 extends over 16 amino acids.